Presented here are 10 T cell receptor beta chains from one specimen sequenced in a study of blood T cells in healthy people across ages. The authors ran a second PCR of about 6 to 11 cycles using a sample-barcoded 5' primer and a J-beta primer mix. Via MiXCR, TCRdb re-called the 5' RACE reads, giving one row per CDR3 protein. The table lists more than 1.4 million distinct CDR3 sequences, approximately 42% of them singletons. Sequencing used blood. Receptor source: a woman aged 18-29 years in good health.

J is TRBJ2-2 and V is TRBV2, with D unresolved. This CDR3 has 13 residues. Germline CDR1 reads SNHLY; CDR2 reads FYNNEI. V was pared by 4 bases and J by 6 bases, with 9 bases between. The CDR3: CASSVIHAGELFF. The CDR3 DNA reads TGTGCCAGCAGTGTTATACACGCCGGGGAGCTGTTTTTT.

This clonotype was observed a few times. The chain combines TRBV20-1 with TRBJ2-7; D is perhaps TRBD2 (6 bases). CDR1 and CDR2 from the germline V gene are DFQATT and SNEGSKA (reference sequence). The CDR3 has 13 amino acids. V was cut by 5 bases and J by 3 bases, with 14 bases left in between. CDR3 coding DNA: TGCAGTGCTGGCGGGACTCAAAACTACGAGCAGTACTTC. Protein sequence: CSAGGTQNYEQYF.

This clonotype has just a few counts. This chain links TRBV10-3 with TRBJ2-7; possible D gene TRBD2, 6 bases. The CDR3 runs to 12 residues. Trimming left V 11 bases short and J 6 bases short, with 17 bases between. The germline V gene has CDR1 ENHRY and CDR2 SYGVKD. This CDR3 is CAPHGGAVEQYF. In DNA, the CDR3 is TGTGCCCCACACGGAGGGGCGGTCGAGCAGTACTTC.

In DNA, the CDR3 is TGTGCCAGCAGTACCCAGGACTCGTGGGAGACCCAGTACTTC. It codes for CASSTQDSWETQYF. V is TRBV27 and J is TRBJ2-5; D may be TRBD2 (5 bases). CDR1 is MNHEY and CDR2 is SMNVEV in the germline V gene (reference sequence). V dropped 5 bases and J dropped 5 bases, with 15 bases sitting between them. This CDR3 has 14 residues.

In DNA, the CDR3 is TGTGCCAGCGGTCTACAGGGCCAGCCACTTAATTCACCCCTCCACTTT. Encoded protein: CASGLQGQPLNSPLHF. The chain uses TRBV28 and TRBJ1-6; D might be TRBD1 (6 bases). CDR1 MDHEN and CDR2 SYDVKM come from the germline V gene. The CDR3 is 16 residues long. V shed 8 bases and J shed 6 bases, with 20 bases lying between them.

As DNA, the CDR3 is TGCAGTGCTAGAAATAGCGGAACAGATACGCAGTATTTT. It yields the protein CSARNSGTDTQYF. The chain has TRBV20-1 and TRBJ2-3; tentatively, D is TRBD2 (6 bases). In germline, CDR1 is DFQATT, CDR2 SNEGSKA (reference sequence). The CDR3 totals 13 residues. V was clipped by 2 bases and J by 3 bases, with 9 bases between them.

This chain joins TRBV6-1 and TRBJ1-6; perhaps TRBD1 as D (5 bases). The germline CDR1 and CDR2 sequences are MNHNS and SASEGT. Between the trimmed V and J ends, which lost 3 bases and 0 bases, there was a span of 15 bases. This CDR3 region has 18 residues. CDR3 amino acids: CASSDPDRLPSYNSPLHF. CDR3 DNA: TGTGCCAGCAGTGACCCCGACAGACTCCCCTCCTATAATTCACCCCTCCACTTT.

This clonotype was recorded a few times. This chain joins TRBV13 and TRBJ2-5, with D possibly matching TRBD2 (6 bases). Germline assignment: CDR1 PRHDT and CDR2 FYEKMQ (reference sequence). Trimming removed 4 bases at V and 2 bases at J, with 17 bases between. The length of the CDR3 is 16 residues. The CDR3 here is CASSSERGYNQETQYF. As DNA, the CDR3 is TGTGCCAGCAGCTCCGAACGGGGGTACAATCAAGAGACCCAGTACTTC.

The rearrangement links TRBV5-1 to TRBJ2-7, with TRBD1 matching 7 bases. The V and J ends lost 1 base and 5 bases, in that order; junction bases with no gene match: 6. There are 14 residues in the CDR3. Germline V gene sequence: CDR1 SGHRS, CDR2 YFSETQ. The DNA of the CDR3 is TGCGCCAGCAGCTTGACCCTGACAGGGAACGAGCAGTACTTC. The encoded protein is CASSLTLTGNEQYF.

The chain couples TRBV21-1 to TRBJ2-7; the table's D call TRBD1 went unverified against the DNA. TRBV21-1 corresponds to a pseudogene. This CDR3 is built from 15 residues. CDR3 DNA sequence: TGTGCCAGCAGCATACAGGTGGATGTGAACTACGAGCAGTACTTC. This codes for CASSIQVDVNYEQYF.